This T cell receptor (beta chain) was captured by sequencing in a study of T cell responses to AZD1222 COVID-19 vaccine. Study-wide background: Second-dose intervals of approximately 4 or approximately 12 weeks were pooled.

In germline, CDR1 is LGHNA, CDR2 YSLEER. The CDR3 contains 17 residues. The junction had 10 bases not matched to a gene; V was cut back by 4 bases and J by 3 bases. Here immunoSEQ multiplex PCR was the method, and the copy in TCRdb shows in-frame clones only, minus some. This table has about 94,000 clones, 90% appearing once. Study-wide findings and caveats: Spike was spanned by vaccine-associated CD4 TCRs, with dominance at 160-218 and 743-854. Spike-specific TCRs gained breadth and depth after people received two AZD1222 doses. AZD1222 recipients seropositive at baseline numbered only six.

Details on this clone: Its antigen remains unidentified.

This TCR was recovered from an adult in good health. Sequences were derived from peripheral blood, sampled on day 0 of AZD1222 vaccination. The V call is TRBV4-3, the J call TRBJ2-2, with 8 positions matching TRBD1. The CDR3: CASSRERGTGYTGELFF. DNA of the CDR3: TGCGCCAGCAGCCGCGAGAGGGGGACAGGATACACCGGGGAGCTGTTTTTT.